The rows below give T cell receptor beta chains drawn from one sample of a study of blood T cell repertoires in COVID-19. Repertoires were generated with immunoSEQ multiplex PCR, while TCRdb's copy carries only in-frame clones and drops some. The sample carries 200,000 to 250,000 clones, just under 85% recorded once. The sequenced sample consisted of peripheral blood. These receptors all stem from a woman aged 45-59 years with active or convalescent COVID-19. Both conserved end residues are trimmed from each CDR3. Each record gives: V gene, J gene, CDR3 protein.

TRBV10-3	TRBJ1-1	AISEKGANTEAF
TRBV12-3/TRBV12-4	TRBJ2-7	ASALGQPYEQY
TRBV19	TRBJ1-4	ASAGTGGEKLF
TRBV19	TRBJ1-2	ASCRGDEYYGYT
TRBV2	TRBJ1-4	ASSGATGGFGKLF
TRBV19	TRBJ1-3	ASSSGTGTIIGNTIY
TRBV2	TRBJ1-3	ASNRANSGNTIY
TRBV19	TRBJ2-7	ASSLASGGYEQY
TRBV2	TRBJ1-2	ASSGGFGGYT
TRBV18	TRBJ2-3	ASSPLQGNTDTQY
TRBV11-2	TRBJ1-1	ASSLDRGTEAF
TRBV28	TRBJ1-2	ASRKKPTNYGYT
TRBV2	TRBJ1-6	ASSHYRSPLH
TRBV3-1/TRBV3-2	TRBJ2-1	ASSISSGGRYNEQF